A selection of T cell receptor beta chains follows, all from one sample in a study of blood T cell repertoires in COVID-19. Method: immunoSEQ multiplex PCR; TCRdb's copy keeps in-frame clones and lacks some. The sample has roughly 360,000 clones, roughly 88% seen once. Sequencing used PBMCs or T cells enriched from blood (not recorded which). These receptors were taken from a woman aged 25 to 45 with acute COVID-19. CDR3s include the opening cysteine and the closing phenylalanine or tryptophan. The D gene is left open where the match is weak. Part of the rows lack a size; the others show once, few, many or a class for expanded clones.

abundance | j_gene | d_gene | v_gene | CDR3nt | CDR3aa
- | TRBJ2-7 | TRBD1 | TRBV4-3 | TGCGCCAGCAGCCAATCCGGACAGGCCGTGTACTACGAGCAGTACTTC | CASSQSGQAVYYEQYF
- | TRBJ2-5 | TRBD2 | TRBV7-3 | TGTGCCAGCAGCTTAGGAGGGGAGGGCGAGACCCAGTACTTC | CASSLGGEGETQYF
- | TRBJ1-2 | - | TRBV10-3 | TGTGCCATCAGTTTCGTTAACTATGGCTACACCTTC | CAISFVNYGYTF
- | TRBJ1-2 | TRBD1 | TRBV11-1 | TGTGCCAGCAGCGCCGACAGGGCCTTTGGCTACACCTTC | CASSADRAFGYTF
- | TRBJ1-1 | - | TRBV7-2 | TGTGCCAGCAGCTTCAATCCGGGAGGGAACACTGAAGCTTTCTTT | CASSFNPGGNTEAFF
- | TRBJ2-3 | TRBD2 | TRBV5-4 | TGTGCCGCGGGGGGCACAGATACGCAGTATTTT | CAAGGTDTQYF
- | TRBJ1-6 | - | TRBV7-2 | TGTGCCAGCAGCTTAAGGGGTCCGGCCCTGAATTCACCCCTCCACTTT | CASSLRGPALNSPLHF
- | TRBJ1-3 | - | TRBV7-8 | TGTGCCAGCAGCTTGCGAACCTCAACTCTCTCTGGAAACACCATATATTTT | CASSLRTSTLSGNTIYF
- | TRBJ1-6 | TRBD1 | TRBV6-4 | TGTGCCAGCAGTGAGGCAGGGGGTCGATCACCCCTCCACTTT | CASSEAGGRSPLHF
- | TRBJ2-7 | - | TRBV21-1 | TGTGCCAGCAGCAAAAAATCACCCAAGCGGGTGGCGTTTGGCGGGGCTACCTACGAGCAGTACTTC | CASSKKSPKRVAFGGATYEQYF
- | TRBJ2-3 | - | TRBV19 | TGTGCCAGTAGTATTTCCGGAGGGAAGGTAGATACGCAGTATTTT | CASSISGGKVDTQYF
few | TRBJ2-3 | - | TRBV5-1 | TGCGCCAGCAGCTTGGATAGTGGGGGGGCCTCGGATACGCAGTATTTT | CASSLDSGGASDTQYF
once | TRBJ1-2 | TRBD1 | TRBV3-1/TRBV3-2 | TGTGCCAGCGCCAAGCTACCAGGGGGTTCCTATGGCTACACCTTC | CASAKLPGGSYGYTF
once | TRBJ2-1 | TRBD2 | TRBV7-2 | TGTGCCAGCAGCTTATCTGCTACTAGCGGCGGTACTAACAATGAGCAGTTCTTC | CASSLSATSGGTNNEQFF
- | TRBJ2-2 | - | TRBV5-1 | TGCGCCAGCAGCTTGGGATTTCACTCGAACACCGGGGAGCTGTTTTTT | CASSLGFHSNTGELFF
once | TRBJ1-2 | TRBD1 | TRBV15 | TGTGCCACCAGCAGGGGGACAGGGGGCGCCTATGGCTACACCTTC | CATSRGTGGAYGYTF
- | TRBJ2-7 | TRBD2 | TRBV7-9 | TGTGCCAGCAGCGGTCGGACTAGCTCCTTGTCCTACGAGCAGTACTTC | CASSGRTSSLSYEQYF
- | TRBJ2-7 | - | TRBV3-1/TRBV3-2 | TGTGCCAGCAGCCACCCTTCCAGGGTCAGGAAACACGAGCAGTACTTC | CASSHPSRVRKHEQYF